The source of this T cell receptor (beta chain) is a study of T-cell reconstitution after alpha-beta-depleted transplantation in children. This clonotype has ten or more counts. Germline assignment: CDR1 SQVTM and CDR2 ANQGSEA. The CDR3 extends over 14 amino acids. The J segment lost 5 bases and the V segment lost 7 bases, leaving 12 bases of the junction unmatched. The TCRbeta library was prepared with unique molecular identifiers. TCRdb re-analysed the PCR reads in MiXCR, keeping a single row per CDR3 protein. Altogether some 490,000 distinct CDR3 sequences are present, about 12% being singletons, with the ten largest covering around 5.6%.

The sequence was collected from a human donor who donated a stem cell graft to a child with combined immunodeficiency. The starting material was PBMCs from the stem cell graft donor, obtained from the stem cell graft. The chain couples TRBV29-1 to TRBJ1-2, with TRBD1 matching 8 bases. The CDR3: CSARGQGLKYGYTF. The DNA of the CDR3 is TGCAGCGCCAGAGGACAGGGCCTGAAGTATGGCTACACCTTC.